The 29 T cell receptor beta chains listed next were all sequenced from one sample in a study of blood T cell repertoires in COVID-19. Produced via immunoSEQ multiplex PCR; TCRdb's table is partial and in-frame only. Among approximately 190,000 clones listed, 86% were seen once. The sequenced sample consisted of PBMCs or T cells enriched from blood (not recorded which). The receptors derive from a woman aged 40 to 50 in a cohort exposed to, infected with or recovered from COVID-19 (not recorded which).

This clone was seen only once. This chain joins TRBV19 and TRBJ1-3, with TRBD1 matching over 11 bases. Germline-derived CDR1 and CDR2 are LNHDA and SQIVND (reference sequence). The J segment lost 6 bases and the V segment lost 6 bases, leaving 13 bases of the junction unmatched. The CDR3 runs 17 residues. The CDR3 region is CASSAHPGTGGLNTIYF. The CDR3 bases are TGTGCCAGTAGCGCCCACCCCGGGACAGGGGGTCTAAACACCATATATTTT.

The chain employs TRBV6-2 or TRBV6-3 and TRBJ1-2; tentative D call: TRBD1 (5 bases). The CDR3 contains 13 residues. The V and J ends lost 5 bases and 1 base respectively, with 8 bases between them. Looked up from germline, CDR1 is MNHEY and CDR2 is SVGEGT. The CDR3 sequence: CASSPQVNYGYTF. DNA for the CDR3: TGTGCCAGCAGTCCACAGGTTAACTATGGCTACACCTTC.

The genes are TRBV27 and TRBJ1-6; D is ambiguous. Trimming took off 5 bases at V and 7 bases at J, with 9 bases between the two ends. Per germline, CDR1 MNHEY and CDR2 SMNVEV (reference sequence). The CDR3 consists of 13 residues. CDR3 sequence: CASSPRRNSPLHF. Here the CDR3 DNA reads TGTGCCAGCAGTCCCCGGCGGAATTCACCCCTCCACTTT.

The rearrangement uses TRBV12-5 and TRBJ2-4; tentatively, D is TRBD2 (6 bases). The V end lost 8 bases, the J end lost 8 bases, and 13 bases lay between the germline ends. There are 12 residues in the CDR3. Per germline, CDR1 LGHNT and CDR2 FRNRAP. Written as DNA, the CDR3 is TGTGCTAGTCAGGCGGGCGGGGACATTCAGTACTTC. It yields the protein CASQAGGDIQYF.

This chain joins TRBV29-1 and TRBJ2-7; 9 bases align to TRBD1. The germline CDR1 and CDR2 sequences are SQVTM and ANQGSEA. This CDR3 is built from 16 residues. After removal of 4 bases from V and 7 bases from J, the junction contained 17 bases not matched to a gene. CDR3 DNA sequence: TGCAGCGTTGTGGGTTATACAGGGGGCCGGTCGAAAGAGCAGTACTTC. Amino acids: CSVVGYTGGRSKEQYF.

The V call is TRBV6-4, the J call TRBJ2-5; 7 nucleotides match TRBD2. CDR1 and CDR2 (germline): MRHNA, SNTAGT. CDR3 length: 17 amino acids. Trimming cost V 5 bases and J 5 bases; bases outside gene matches: 17. In DNA, the CDR3 is TGTGCCAGCAGTCAAATGGGGGAGCGGGGTGGAAGGGAGACCCAGTACTTC. Protein: CASSQMGERGGRETQYF.

This rearrangement joins TRBV11-2 to TRBJ2-7, with 7 bases fitting TRBD1. The germline V gene encodes CDR1 SGHAT and CDR2 FQNNGV. The CDR3 is 16 amino acids. J was trimmed by 1 base and V by 6 bases; bases with no gene match: 12. This chain's CDR3 is CASSSLSGTDSYEQYF. The CDR3 coding sequence is TGTGCCAGCAGTTCACTCTCCGGGACAGATTCCTACGAGCAGTACTTC. The variable domain in full, completed from reference TRBV11-2 and TRBJ2-7, reads EAGVAQSPRYKIIEKRQSVAFWCNPISGHATLYWYQQILGQGPKLLIQFQNNGVVDDSQLPKDRFSAERLKGVDSTLKIQPAKLEDSAVYLCASSSLSGTDSYEQYFGPGTRLTVT.

The chain has TRBV6-2 or TRBV6-3 and TRBJ2-7; maybe TRBD1 (6 bases). Germline-derived CDR1 and CDR2 are MNHEY and SVGEGT. The V and J ends lost 0 bases and 0 bases respectively, with 6 bases between them. The CDR3 covers 14 residues. The CDR3, as DNA: TGTGCCAGCAGTTACTCGGACAGCTCCTACGAGCAGTACTTC. It is translated as CASSYSDSSYEQYF.

This clone was seen once. The chain employs TRBV20-1 and TRBJ1-5, with D perhaps matching TRBD1 (6 bases). Germline CDR1 and CDR2: DFQATT and SNEGSKA (reference sequence). The CDR3 sequence is 18 residues long. The germline V and J ends were trimmed by 3 bases and 0 bases, with 21 bases remaining between them. The CDR3 protein is CSASRTESTPYSNQPQHF. The CDR3 bases are TGCAGTGCTAGTCGGACAGAGAGCACTCCATATAGCAATCAGCCCCAGCATTTT.

This clone was recorded only once. The chain recombines TRBV2 with TRBJ1-2; D gene unclear. Trimming removed 1 base from V and 3 bases from J, with 12 bases in between. The CDR3 contains 15 residues. Germline CDR1 and CDR2: SNHLY and FYNNEI. The CDR3 reads CASSEGRELDYGYTF. The CDR3, as DNA: TGTGCCAGCAGTGAAGGAAGGGAGTTGGACTATGGCTACACCTTC.

The chain recombines TRBV27 with TRBJ2-7; 9 bases are shared with TRBD2. Germline CDR1 is MNHEY and CDR2 is SMNVEV (reference sequence). Germline trimming cut 5 bases from V and 4 bases from J; bases unmatched to any gene: 12. CDR3 length: 16 residues. The CDR3 coding sequence is TGTGCCAGCAGTCCGAAACCTAGCGGGATCATTTACGAGCAGTACTTC. It specifies CASSPKPSGIIYEQYF.

With respect to this clone: The same CDR3 can be traced to other DNA sequences in this sample. The J gene is TRBJ2-5, the V gene TRBV6-2 or TRBV6-3; 7 bases map to TRBD2. The germline gives CDR1 MNHEY, CDR2 SVGEGT. The CDR3 spans 14 residues. V shed 3 bases, J shed 5 bases, and the junction held 6 bases outside the gene matches. Here the CDR3 reads CASSYGGESETQYF. For the CDR3, the DNA is TGTGCCAGCAGTTATGGGGGGGAATCTGAGACCCAGTACTTC.

V usage is TRBV3-1 (or the pseudogene TRBV3-2) and J usage is TRBJ2-1; D gene uncertain. In germline, CDR1 is LGHDT, CDR2 YNNKEL (reference sequence). The CDR3 length is 13 residues. V lost 3 bases, J lost 0 bases, and 3 bases lay in between. This chain's CDR3 is CASSQSSYNEQFF. For the CDR3, the DNA is TGTGCCAGCAGCCAGAGCTCCTACAATGAGCAGTTCTTC.

This chain connects TRBV27 to TRBJ2-7, with D possibly being TRBD1 (5 bases). Germline V CDR1 and CDR2: MNHEY, SMNVEV (reference sequence). The CDR3 loop spans 13 amino acids. V lost 8 bases and J lost 3, with 14 bases in between. The CDR3 here is CASSYRQGYEQYF. In DNA form, the CDR3 reads TGTGCCAGCTCCTATCGCCAGGGCTACGAGCAGTACTTC.

The J gene is TRBJ1-5, the V gene TRBV19; 7 nucleotides match TRBD1. The CDR3 loop spans 19 amino acids. V dropped 1 base and J dropped 0; count of bases not matched to a gene: 12. From germline, CDR1 is LNHDA and CDR2 SQIVND (reference sequence). DNA of the CDR3: TGTGCCAGTAGTATAGGGTCAAGGGGGCCGGAGGATAGCAATCAGCCCCAGCATTTT. Translated: CASSIGSRGPEDSNQPQHF.

The chain uses TRBV14 and TRBJ1-1, with no clear D. CDR3 size: 12 residues. Trimming took off 1 base at V and 8 bases at J, with 8 bases between the two ends. Per germline, CDR1 SGHDN and CDR2 FVKESK. CDR3 DNA: TGTGCCAGCAGCCAAGTGAGCTACGAAGCTTTCTTT. Translation gives CASSQVSYEAFF. The whole variable domain, filled in from reference TRBV14 and TRBJ1-1, reads EAGVTQFPSHSVIEKGQTVTLRCDPISGHDNLYWYRRVMGKEIKFLLHFVKESKQDESGMPNNRFLAERTGGTYSTLKVQPAELEDSGVYFCASSQVSYEAFFGQGTRLTVV.

CDR3 DNA sequence: TGTGCCAGCAGTGGGAGGGCAGGGGGCTGGGGAGAGCAGTACTTC. This encodes CASSGRAGGWGEQYF. The rearrangement joins TRBV28 to TRBJ2-7, with D maybe TRBD1 (8 bases). Germline V gene sequence: CDR1 MDHEN, CDR2 SYDVKM. Trimming cost V 5 bases and J 7 bases, with 21 bases left between them. This CDR3 spans 15 amino acids.

This sequence joins TRBV6-6 and TRBJ1-4, with D uncertain. Germline CDR1 MNHNY, CDR2 SVGAGI (reference sequence). Deletions cut 7 bases from V and 7 bases from J, with 16 bases between. This CDR3 spans 14 amino acids. CDR3 sequence: CASTRLGGGEKLFF. The CDR3 DNA reads TGTGCCAGCACCCGACTAGGAGGCGGTGAAAAACTGTTTTTT.

This rearrangement joins TRBV30 to TRBJ2-1; TRBD1 matches at 9 bases. The germline gives CDR1 GTSNPN, CDR2 SVGIG (reference sequence). The J segment lost 7 bases and the V segment lost 4 bases, leaving 5 bases of the junction unmatched. The CDR3 extends over 13 amino acids. The CDR3: CAWKQGARNEQFF. CDR3 DNA sequence: TGTGCCTGGAAACAGGGGGCGCGTAATGAGCAGTTCTTC.

V usage is TRBV10-2 and J usage is TRBJ2-7; D unclear. The CDR3 spans 14 residues. Between the trimmed V and J ends, which lost 7 bases and 2 bases, there was a span of 15 bases. The V gene's germline CDR1 is WSHSY and CDR2 SAAADI. In DNA, the CDR3 is TGCGCCAGCACCTGGGCCTTAAGCACCTACGAGCAGTACTTC. It translates to CASTWALSTYEQYF.

The rearrangement joins TRBV2 to TRBJ1-2; D is unresolved. There are 15 residues in the CDR3. Trimming removed 6 bases from V and 5 bases from J, with 19 bases in between. Germline CDR1 reads SNHLY; CDR2 reads FYNNEI. CDR3 DNA: TGTGCCAGCAGCGTTTTTACGAACAGTGATTATGGCTACACCTTC. This gives the protein CASSVFTNSDYGYTF.

This clone appeared a single time. V is TRBV5-8 and J is TRBJ1-1; D is unresolved. The CDR3 has 12 residues. Trimming cost V 1 base and J 5 bases, with 6 bases left between them. CDR1 and CDR2 (germline): SGHTS, YDEGEE. The CDR3 sequence: CASSLTYTEAFF. The CDR3, as DNA: TGTGCCAGCAGCTTGACCTATACTGAAGCTTTCTTT.

The chain is built from TRBV4-1 and TRBJ2-5; no clear D. Germline V gene data show CDR1 as MGHRA and CDR2 as YSYEKL. V was cut by 1 base and J by 3 bases, with 12 bases left in between. The CDR3 length is 15 residues. The CDR3 protein is CASSQVLSREETQYF. The CDR3 region has the DNA TGCGCCAGCAGCCAAGTACTTTCCCGAGAAGAGACCCAGTACTTC.

CDR3 sequence reads: CASSSGQPEQYF. The CDR3 DNA follows: TGTGCCAGCAGCTCCGGACAGCCCGAGCAGTACTTC. V and J are TRBV7-9 and TRBJ2-7, with D maybe TRBD1 (6 bases). Trimming shortened V by 4 bases and J by 6 bases, and 10 bases separated the two germline ends. The CDR3 totals 12 residues. The germline V gene encodes CDR1 SEHNR and CDR2 FQNEAQ (reference sequence).

V is TRBV6-4 and J is TRBJ1-4, with D perhaps matching TRBD1 (6 bases). V shed 2 bases and J shed 7 bases, with 20 bases lying between them. The length of the CDR3 is 17 residues. The germline gives CDR1 MRHNA, CDR2 SNTAGT. The CDR3 nucleotides read TGTGCCAGCAGTGACCCCGTACTGGACAGTTGGTGTGAAAAACTGTTTTTT. Translated: CASSDPVLDSWCEKLFF.

The gene calls are TRBV14 and TRBJ2-5; D is ambiguous. The CDR3 is 12 residues long. Germline CDR1 is SGHDN and CDR2 is FVKESK. The V end lost 9 bases, the J end lost 5 bases, and 13 bases lay between the germline ends. The CDR3 spells CASAGFGETQYF. The DNA of the CDR3 is TGTGCCAGTGCCGGGTTCGGGGAGACCCAGTACTTC.

The V gene is TRBV5-6, the J gene TRBJ1-5, with D perhaps matching TRBD1 (5 bases). The length of the CDR3 is 13 residues. With 5 bases removed from V and 3 bases from J, the gap between germline ends came to 9 bases. Germline V gene data show CDR1 as SGHDT and CDR2 as YYEEEE. The CDR3 DNA reads TGTGCCAGCAGTACAGGTTCCAATCAGCCCCAGCATTTT. Translation gives CASSTGSNQPQHF.

The genes are TRBV5-4 and TRBJ1-2; 8 bases are shared with TRBD1. The CDR3 covers 14 residues. The junction had 5 bases not matched to a gene; V was cut back by 5 bases and J by 2 bases. Germline lookup yields CDR1 SGHNT and CDR2 YYREEE (reference sequence). The CDR3 sequence: CASRDRDSNYGYTF. CDR3 DNA: TGTGCCAGCAGGGACAGGGATTCGAACTATGGCTACACCTTC.

The CDR3 sequence is CASSIDRKTEAFF. DNA for the CDR3: TGTGCCAGTAGTATAGACAGAAAGACTGAAGCTTTCTTT. This sequence joins TRBV19 and TRBJ1-1; no reliable D call. Germline V lookup: CDR1 LNHDA, CDR2 SQIVND (reference sequence). This CDR3 is built from 13 residues. V was clipped by 0 bases and J by 5 bases, with 7 bases between them. The variable domain in full, with the rest retrieved from reference TRBV19 and TRBJ1-1, is DGGITQSPKYLFRKEGQNVTLSCEQNLNHDAMYWYRQDPGQGLRLIYYSQIVNDFQKGDIAEGYSVSREKKESFPLTVTSAQKNPTAFYLCASSIDRKTEAFFGQGTRLTVV.